What follows describes a single T cell receptor (beta chain). This sample stems from a study of PD-1 blockade in classical Hodgkin lymphoma. Each and every patient relapsed after autologous stem cell transplantation, and patients got differing brentuximab vedotin exposure. The assay was immunoSEQ multiplex PCR, and TCRdb's table has in-frame clones only and misses some. The profile shows around 41,000 clones, approximately 79% of them singletons. V was trimmed by 2 bases and J by 7 bases, leaving 3 bases between them. CDR3 length: 12 amino acids. In germline, CDR1 is SGHVS, CDR2 FQNEAQ. Sequencing was performed on peripheral blood mononuclear cells (PBMCs), taken before the second cycle of nivolumab. The origin of this receptor is a human donor with classical Hodgkin lymphoma. The chain employs TRBV7-8 and TRBJ1-6; D not certain. The CDR3 coding sequence is TGTGCCAGCAGCTTATTCAATTCACCCCTCCACTTT. Amino acids: CASSLFNSPLHF.